A single sample is the source of the 10 T cell receptor beta chains below, sequenced in a study of blood T cells in healthy people across ages (dated by TCRdb to the mid-2010s). Library preparation used 5' RACE. Data came from an Illumina HiSeq 2500. A second about 7 to 12 cycle PCR used a sample-barcoded 5' primer and a J-beta primer mix. TCRdb ran its own pipeline on the public reads, namely fastp trimming at Q25 and MiXCR clone calling, and kept in-frame beta chains. Entries that share a CDR3 protein sequence are merged under the most common genes and DNA. The sample table contains 920,000 or so distinct CDR3 sequences; only one count was recorded for 40% to 50% of them. The biggest ten clones account for about 20% of the sample. Sequenced material: blood. The receptors shown here come from an older woman in good health.

This clonotype was recorded a few times. The chain couples TRBV12-3 or TRBV12-4 to TRBJ2-5, with TRBD1 matching over 7 bases. The CDR3 contains 15 residues. V dropped 5 bases and J dropped 3; count of bases not matched to a gene: 9. CDR3 loop: CASSALTTGKETQYF. CDR3 bases: TGTGCCAGCAGTGCTCTCACGACAGGGAAAGAGACCCAGTACTTC.

The V gene is TRBV20-1, the J gene TRBJ2-7; a possible D gene is TRBD1 (6 bases). Germline V gene lookup returns CDR1 DFQATT and CDR2 SNEGSKA (reference sequence). This CDR3 is 15 amino acids long. With 5 bases removed from V and 2 bases from J, the gap between germline ends came to 19 bases. CDR3 sequence reads: CSAAPTGSRTYEQYF. As DNA, the CDR3 is TGCAGTGCTGCTCCAACAGGGTCCCGAACCTACGAGCAGTACTTC.

This clonotype was seen at least ten times. This rearrangement joins TRBV7-3 to TRBJ2-3; no clear D gene. CDR1 is SGHTA and CDR2 is FQGTGA in the germline V gene. V was cut by 5 bases and J by 3 bases, with 12 bases left in between. This CDR3 spans 14 amino acids. In nucleotides, the CDR3 is TGTGCCAGCAGCCCCTATGGGTTAACAGATACGCAGTATTTT. Translating it yields CASSPYGLTDTQYF.

V usage is TRBV6-1 and J usage is TRBJ1-5; D is possibly TRBD1 (6 bases). This CDR3 is built from 14 residues. V lost 9 bases and J 6 bases, leaving 18 bases between the germline ends. Germline CDR1 reads MNHNS; CDR2 reads SASEGT. The CDR3 is CASRTQGIGQPQHF. In DNA, the CDR3 is TGTGCCAGTAGGACACAGGGCATTGGTCAGCCCCAGCATTTT.

This clonotype was observed many times. The chain has TRBV29-1 and TRBJ2-7; TRBD2 agrees at 9 bases. Near its end, the DNA agrees better with TRBJ2-5, so the J call may be wrong. Germline-derived CDR1 and CDR2 are SQVTM and ANQGSEA. This CDR3 is built from 12 residues. The CDR3 DNA reads TGCAGCGTTGGGACTAGCGCCACGACCCAGTACTTC. Amino acid sequence: CSVGTSATTQYF.

This clonotype turned up a few times. The rearrangement links TRBV29-1 to TRBJ2-4; D possibly corresponds to TRBD1 (7 bases). Trimming took 2 bases from V and 9 from J, leaving 8 bases between them. The germline CDR1 and CDR2 sequences are SQVTM and ANQGSEA. The CDR3 covers 11 residues. CDR3 DNA sequence: TGCAGCGTTGAACAGGGGGGCATTCAGTACTTC. It yields the protein CSVEQGGIQYF.

This chain uses TRBV6-6 with TRBJ2-1, with D possibly being TRBD1 (7 bases). Germline CDR1 MNHNY, CDR2 SVGAGI (reference sequence). Trimming stripped 5 bases from V and 12 bases from J, with 14 bases between. The CDR3 extends over 12 amino acids. DNA for the CDR3: TGTGCCAGCAGTACGCCGCAGGGGGGGCAGTTCTTC. The encoded protein is CASSTPQGGQFF.

V gene TRBV20-1 combines with J gene TRBJ1-1, with D unclear. The length of the CDR3 is 14 residues. The V end was cut by 8 bases, the J end by 0 bases, with 16 bases between. From germline, CDR1 is DFQATT and CDR2 SNEGSKA (reference sequence). The CDR3 nucleotides read TGCAGTAAACGTGGTGGTGGACTGAACACTGAAGCTTTCTTT. Its translation: CSKRGGGLNTEAFF.

The chain employs TRBV2 and TRBJ1-1, with D tentatively TRBD1 (6 bases). The germline V and J ends were trimmed by 6 bases and 4 bases, with 15 bases remaining between them. The germline gives CDR1 SNHLY, CDR2 FYNNEI. The CDR3 extends over 14 amino acids. Written as DNA, the CDR3 is TGTGCCAGCAGGGCGGGGGCGGACGCCACTGAAGCTTTCTTT. The encoded protein is CASRAGADATEAFF.

This clonotype was seen more than once but under ten times. This chain links TRBV20-1 with TRBJ1-1; D is undetermined. The CDR3 contains 13 residues. Per the germline V gene, CDR1 is DFQATT and CDR2 is SNEGSKA (reference sequence). V dropped 5 bases and J dropped 1 base, with 11 bases sitting between them. The CDR3 bases are TGCAGTGCTCTATACGACCCGAACACTGAAGCTTTCTTT. Its protein is CSALYDPNTEAFF.